This TCR beta chain was profiled in a study of blood T cell repertoires in COVID-19. Study context: The United States, Italy and Spain provided the acute and convalescent COVID-19 samples. Nucleic acid was either cDNA or gDNA, and it came from T cells, B-cell-depleted T cells, or PBMCs.

CDR3 size: 14 residues. The J segment lost 7 bases and the V segment lost 6 bases, leaving 5 bases of the junction unmatched. CDR1 and CDR2 from the germline V gene are LGHDT and YNNKEL (reference sequence). Per the authors' pipeline: Amplification of reference gene primers provided the estimated nucleated cell counts. Sequencing was performed with immunoSEQ multiplex PCR; in TCRdb, only in-frame clones are kept and a portion is missing. That table is the source of V, J and clone size, and D and trimming were worked out from the DNA. Found here are approximately 300,000 clones, approximately 90% of them singletons; the top ten hold about 4.2%.

Sequenced material: peripheral blood. The source is a man aged 35-49 years with acute or convalescent COVID-19. This chain uses TRBV3-1 (or the pseudogene TRBV3-2) with TRBJ1-6; 8 bases match TRBD1. Here the CDR3 DNA reads TGTGCCAGCAGTCGGGGACAGGTCAATTCACCCCTCCACTTT. This codes for CASSRGQVNSPLHF.